Presented here are 29 T cell receptor beta chains from one specimen sequenced in a study of CD8 T cells in ankylosing spondylitis. Each CDR3 protein is one row after TCRdb ran MiXCR on the 5' RACE reads. The table has about 96,000 distinct CDR3 sequences, around 26% seen once; the top ten hold around 60%. Material for sequencing was blood, either unsorted or a sorted T cell fraction (not recorded which). The receptors were gathered from a male donor with ankylosing spondylitis or in good health (not recorded which).

The chain is built from TRBV5-1 and TRBJ2-5, with D possibly TRBD2 on 6 matching bases. The CDR3 covers 14 residues. In germline, CDR1 is SGHRS, CDR2 YFSETQ. V was cut by 2 bases and J by 2 bases, with 10 bases left in between. CDR3 amino acids: CASSFLGLQETQYF. The CDR3 DNA reads as TGCGCCAGCAGCTTCTTGGGACTGCAAGAGACCCAGTACTTC.

This clonotype was counted between two and nine times. The V gene is TRBV20-1, the J gene TRBJ2-5; D gene unclear. The CDR3 is 14 amino acids. V was shortened by 1 base and J by 7 bases, with 16 bases between the two germline ends. The germline gives CDR1 DFQATT, CDR2 SNEGSKA (reference sequence). The CDR3 region has the DNA TGCAGTGCTAGAGGCGGAGACCAAGCACGGACCCAGTACTTC. Protein product: CSARGGDQARTQYF.

This clonotype occurred a few times. In DNA form, the CDR3 reads TGTGCCAGCAGCTTTTATCACCCTTTAAAAGAGACCCAGTACTTC. The encoded protein is CASSFYHPLKETQYF. This chain uses TRBV7-9 with TRBJ2-5; D remains ambiguous. The germline CDR1 and CDR2 sequences are SEHNR and FQNEAQ (reference sequence). The CDR3 spans 15 residues. The V and J ends lost 3 bases and 3 bases respectively, with 14 bases between them.

This rearrangement joins TRBV9 to TRBJ1-3; no clear D. V was shortened by 0 bases and J by 4 bases, with 5 bases between the two germline ends. CDR1 and CDR2 (germline): SGDLS, YYNGEE. This CDR3 is built from 13 residues. The DNA of the CDR3 is TGTGCCAGCAGCGTAGTCGGGGGAAACACCATATATTTT. Translated: CASSVVGGNTIYF.

This chain connects TRBV12-3 or TRBV12-4 to TRBJ1-1; D call uncertain. V was clipped by 5 bases and J by 1 base, with 11 bases between them. The CDR3 has 14 residues. The CDR3 DNA follows: TGTGCCAGCAGTCCCACAGTTTCGAACACTGAAGCTTTCTTT. This sequence encodes CASSPTVSNTEAFF.

In this sample, this clonotype turned up a few times. This chain joins TRBV6-1 and TRBJ1-1; tentatively, D is TRBD1 (6 bases). CDR1 and CDR2 from the germline V gene are MNHNS and SASEGT. CDR3 size: 14 residues. V dropped 6 bases and J dropped 2 bases, with 13 bases sitting between them. CDR3 sequence: CASRRRQDNTEAFF. The CDR3 DNA sequence: TGTGCCAGCAGACGTCGACAGGATAACACTGAAGCTTTCTTT.

This clonotype was counted many times. The rearrangement joins TRBV27 to TRBJ1-6, with 8 bases matching TRBD1. V shed 6 bases, J shed 8 bases, and the junction held 24 bases outside the gene matches. This CDR3 comprises 20 residues. Germline loops: CDR1 MNHEY, CDR2 SMNVEV (reference sequence). DNA for the CDR3: TGTGCCAGCAGCCTGCGCCGGACAGGGAGGTCAAGTTTATTGGATTCACCCCTCCACTTT. Its translation: CASSLRRTGRSSLLDSPLHF.

The V and J genes are TRBV3-1 and TRBJ1-1; unclear D gene. V shed 4 bases and J shed 4 bases, with 16 bases lying between them. This CDR3 spans 15 amino acids. The V gene's germline CDR1 is LGHDT and CDR2 YNNKEL (reference sequence). CDR3 bases: TGTGCCAGCAGCCCCTCGACTTTAGACGGCACTGAAGCTTTCTTT. Translation: CASSPSTLDGTEAFF.

The chain joins TRBV7-8 to TRBJ2-3; either TRBD1 or TRBD2 may fit D (5 bases each). This CDR3 contains 14 residues. The germline V and J ends were trimmed by 3 bases and 3 bases, with 10 bases remaining between them. Germline lookup yields CDR1 SGHVS and CDR2 FQNEAQ. The CDR3 DNA sequence: TGTGCCAGCAGCTTGGGGCGGAGGACAGATACGCAGTATTTT. Protein sequence: CASSLGRRTDTQYF.

With regard to this clonotype: Mismatch with germline at one junction end may stem from a read error. This chain links TRBV7-2 with TRBJ2-7; 8 nucleotides agree with TRBD2. The CDR3 runs to 13 residues. Germline-derived CDR1 and CDR2 are SGHTA and FQGNSA. As DNA, the CDR3 is TGTGCCAGCAGCTTAGCCCCGGGACTAGGTGACTTCTTC. Its translation is CASSLAPGLGDFF.

The rearrangement joins TRBV7-2 to TRBJ1-4; D gene ambiguous. The germline gives CDR1 SGHTA, CDR2 FQGNSA. CDR3 length: 13 residues. V lost 3 bases and J 7 bases, leaving 9 bases between the germline ends. The CDR3 DNA reads as TGTGCCAGCAGCTTGGTGGGATCTGAAAAACTGTTTTTT. As protein: CASSLVGSEKLFF.

The chain is built from TRBV9 and TRBJ2-1; a possible D gene is TRBD1 (5 bases). Germline lookup yields CDR1 SGDLS and CDR2 YYNGEE. The CDR3 has 15 amino acids. Trimming left V 2 bases short and J 2 bases short, with 11 bases between. As DNA, the CDR3 is TGTGCCAGCAGCGTCACCACGGACACCTACAATGAGCAGTTCTTC. It specifies CASSVTTDTYNEQFF.

The table lists this clonotype with a few counts. V and J are TRBV28 and TRBJ2-3; TRBD2 aligns across 7 bases. Germline CDR1 MDHEN, CDR2 SYDVKM. J lost 4 bases, V lost 6 bases, and 10 bases had no gene match. The CDR3 extends over 15 amino acids. The CDR3 region has the DNA TGTGCCAGCAGGATAGCGCTTGGGGGGGCAGATACGCAGTATTTT. This gives the protein CASRIALGGADTQYF. Full variable domain (remainder filled in from reference TRBV28 and TRBJ2-3): DVKVTQSSRYLVKRTGEKVFLECVQDMDHENMFWYRQDPGLGLRLIYFSYDVKMKEKGDIPEGYSVSREKKERFSLILESASTNQTSMYLCASRIALGGADTQYFGPGTRLTVL.

The J gene is TRBJ1-1, the V gene TRBV3-1; TRBD1 is a possible D gene (5 bases). V was trimmed by 0 bases and J by 0 bases, leaving 11 bases between them. Germline V CDR1 and CDR2: LGHDT, YNNKEL (reference sequence). The CDR3 spans 16 residues. As DNA, the CDR3 is TGTGCCAGCAGCCAAGACCGGGGACTTATGAACACTGAAGCTTTCTTT. This encodes CASSQDRGLMNTEAFF.

The chain couples TRBV20-1 to TRBJ1-4; D ambiguous. Germline assignment: CDR1 DFQATT and CDR2 SNEGSKA (reference sequence). The CDR3 sequence is 13 residues long. The ends were cut back, 4 bases at V and 2 bases at J, with 8 bases in the middle. The CDR3 DNA reads as TGCAGTGCTACATCCGGGACTAATGAAAAACTGTTTTTT. This codes for CSATSGTNEKLFF.

The gene calls are TRBV18 and TRBJ2-3; 7 bases are a match to TRBD2. The CDR3 has 13 residues. CDR1 is KGHSH and CDR2 is LQKENI in the germline V gene. V lost 3 bases to trimming and J lost 5 bases; unmatched junction nucleotides: 2. The CDR3 DNA reads TGTGCCAGCTCACCGGGGGGGGAAGATACGCAGTATTTT. It translates to CASSPGGEDTQYF.

This clonotype was detected a few times. V is TRBV6-1 and J is TRBJ2-5; 9 bases fit TRBD1. V was pared by 6 bases and J by 4 bases, with 12 bases of the junction left unmatched. The CDR3 is made up of 16 amino acids. Germline CDR1 and CDR2: MNHNS and SASEGT. DNA for the CDR3: TGTGCCAGCAGCCAAGGGGGACAGGGAGGCGGAGAGACCCAGTACTTC. It is translated as CASSQGGQGGGETQYF.

This clonotype was seen a few times. This chain joins TRBV20-1 and TRBJ1-2; tentatively, D is TRBD1 (5 bases). This CDR3 contains 15 residues. V was shortened by 0 bases and J by 7 bases, with 18 bases between the two germline ends. Per the germline V gene, CDR1 is DFQATT and CDR2 is SNEGSKA (reference sequence). The CDR3: CSAREGPPGKGGYTF. For the CDR3, the DNA is TGCAGTGCTAGAGAGGGCCCCCCAGGGAAGGGTGGCTACACCTTC.

The sample holds a few counts of this clonotype. The chain recombines TRBV28 with TRBJ2-5; TRBD2 is a possible D gene (6 bases). Trimming removed 2 bases from V and 5 bases from J, with 12 bases in between. Per germline, CDR1 MDHEN and CDR2 SYDVKM. The CDR3 has 14 amino acids. DNA of the CDR3: TGTGCCAGCAGTTTAGGGAGCAGCGGGGAGACCCAGTACTTC. Its protein product is CASSLGSSGETQYF.

V is TRBV10-3 and J is TRBJ1-3, with 11 bases matching TRBD1. J lost 14 bases, V lost 11 bases, and 20 bases had no gene match. The germline CDR1 and CDR2 sequences are ENHRY and SYGVKD. The length of the CDR3 is 15 residues. The CDR3 DNA follows: TGTGCCCTACAACCCTCCGGGACAGGGGGTTTCCCCGTATATTTT. This sequence encodes CALQPSGTGGFPVYF.

Concerning this clonotype: One end of the junction does not line up with germline, which may come from a read error. V usage is TRBV20-1 and J usage is TRBJ2-3; 7 positions agree with TRBD1. This CDR3 is built from 13 residues. Germline CDR1 DFQATT, CDR2 SNEGSKA (reference sequence). The CDR3 is CSARDTRGRRFQF. The CDR3 DNA is TGCAGTGCTAGAGATACAAGGGGGCGTCGGTTCCAGTTT.

The chain is built from TRBV5-1 and TRBJ2-1; 12 bases fit TRBD2. Germline CDR1 reads SGHRS; CDR2 reads YFSETQ. The V segment lost 4 bases and the J segment 9 bases; nucleotides outside the gene matches: 5. The CDR3 consists of 14 residues. The CDR3 nucleotides read TGCGCCAGCAGCCTAAGGACTAGCGGGACTGAGCAGTTCTTC. Translation gives CASSLRTSGTEQFF.

This clonotype has a handful of counts. This chain uses TRBV18 with TRBJ1-2, with D possibly being TRBD1 (6 bases). The CDR3 runs 14 residues. V was shortened by 0 bases and J by 2 bases, with 7 bases between the two germline ends. Germline lookup yields CDR1 KGHSH and CDR2 LQKENI. The CDR3 region is CASSPPTGNYGYTF. As DNA, the CDR3 is TGTGCCAGCTCACCACCAACAGGGAACTATGGCTACACCTTC.

This clonotype has only a few counts. The chain couples TRBV5-1 to TRBJ2-1, with 14 bases aligning to TRBD2. The length of the CDR3 is 16 residues. Trimming took 1 base from V and 8 from J; bases not matched to a gene: 5. Per the germline V gene, CDR1 is SGHRS and CDR2 is YFSETQ. This CDR3 reads CASSLTGLAGVYEQFF. The CDR3 DNA sequence: TGCGCCAGCAGCTTGACGGGACTAGCGGGAGTCTATGAGCAGTTCTTC.

The table lists this clonotype with a few counts. This chain connects TRBV11-2 to TRBJ1-1; D may be TRBD1 (5 bases). Trimming took 1 base from V and 6 from J, leaving 18 bases between them. CDR3 length: 16 residues. Germline values: CDR1 SGHAT, CDR2 FQNNGV. The CDR3 coding sequence is TGTGCCAGCAGCTTAGTACAACAGGACGCGCGCCCTGAAGCTTTCTTT. It is translated as CASSLVQQDARPEAFF.

Points on this clonotype: No conserved phenylalanine or tryptophan ends this CDR3, so it is likely a read error. The genes are TRBV20-1 and TRBJ2-1; D is uncertain. The CDR3 is made up of 13 amino acids. V lost 5 bases, J lost 3 bases, and 11 bases lay in between. Germline CDR1 reads DFQATT; CDR2 reads SNEGSKA (reference sequence). Written as DNA, the CDR3 is TGCAGTGCTGTGACCATCGGCTACAATGAGCAGTTCCTC. Translating it yields CSAVTIGYNEQFL.

The chain carries TRBV20-1 and TRBJ1-1; D possibly corresponds to TRBD1 (5 bases). The V end lost 4 bases, the J end lost 0 bases, and 12 bases lay between the germline ends. The CDR3 has 14 residues. The germline CDR1 and CDR2 sequences are DFQATT and SNEGSKA (reference sequence). The CDR3 region has the DNA TGCAGTGCTACGTTAGGACAAATGAACACTGAAGCTTTCTTT. This sequence encodes CSATLGQMNTEAFF.

This clonotype was counted only a few times. This sequence joins TRBV9 and TRBJ2-1, with 8 nucleotides matching TRBD2. The CDR3 has 15 amino acids. Germline V gene sequence: CDR1 SGDLS, CDR2 YYNGEE. The V and J ends lost 0 bases and 8 bases, in that order; junction bases with no gene match: 7. The CDR3 spells CASSVGLAGRDEQFF. CDR3 bases: TGTGCCAGCAGCGTAGGCCTAGCGGGTAGGGATGAGCAGTTCTTC. Filled out from reference TRBV9 and TRBJ2-1, the complete variable domain reads DSGVTQTPKHLITATGQRVTLRCSPRSGDLSVYWYQQSLDQGLQFLIQYYNGEERAKGNILERFSAQQFPDLHSELNLSSLELGDSALYFCASSVGLAGRDEQFFGPGTRLTVL.

This rearrangement joins TRBV2 to TRBJ2-1; tentatively, D is TRBD1 (6 bases). V gave up 9 bases and J gave up 12 bases, with 15 bases separating them. CDR3 length equals 11 residues. Germline V lookup: CDR1 SNHLY, CDR2 FYNNEI. CDR3 in amino acids: CASEDSSRQFF. Written as DNA, the CDR3 is TGTGCCAGTGAGGACAGTTCCCGGCAGTTCTTC.